The 3 T cell receptor beta chains reported below all come from one sample, sequenced in a study of regulatory T cells in long-lasting Graves disease. Documented time point: persistent/refractory GD, antithyroid drugs over 5 years with positive TRAb. From PBMCs, RNA was extracted and then used to make the TCR library. Sequencing libraries for TCR beta were prepared with iRepertoire HTBI primers and Arm-PCR of CDR3 regions. TCRdb processed the multiplex PCR reads anew with MiXCR; each CDR3 protein has one entry. The table includes about 660,000 distinct CDR3 sequences, 25% to 35% detected once. The input for sequencing was peripheral blood mononuclear cells (PBMCs), taken when the disease was refractory, from a patient treated with antithyroid drugs. The receptors stem from a female donor with Graves disease.

The sample holds a few counts of this clonotype. The chain couples TRBV20-1 to TRBJ2-7; 10 nucleotides line up with TRBD2. The CDR3 consists of 18 residues. Germline V gene sequence: CDR1 DFQATT, CDR2 SNEGSKA (reference sequence). Losses at the gene ends were 0 bases for V and 2 bases for J; bases not matched to a gene: 13. The CDR3 sequence is CSARDAEPSGSLAYEQYF. The CDR3 DNA reads as TGCAGTGCTAGAGATGCGGAACCTAGCGGGAGCCTAGCCTACGAGCAGTACTTC.

This chain uses TRBV20-1 with TRBJ1-4; tentative D call: TRBD1 (5 bases). The V and J ends lost 0 bases and 6 bases respectively, with 8 bases between them. This CDR3 is 13 amino acids long. Germline CDR1 and CDR2: DFQATT and SNEGSKA (reference sequence). In DNA form, the CDR3 reads TGCAGTGCTAGAGAGTCCAGGGATGAAAAACTGTTTTTT. Residues: CSARESRDEKLFF.

The chain carries TRBV13 and TRBJ2-7; 7 bases fit TRBD1. CDR1 is PRHDT and CDR2 is FYEKMQ in the germline V gene (reference sequence). There are 13 residues in the CDR3. The V segment lost 5 bases and the J segment 7 bases; nucleotides outside the gene matches: 8. The CDR3 bases are TGTGCCAGCAGCCTCGCGACCAGGGGGGAGCAGTACTTC. Translation gives CASSLATRGEQYF.